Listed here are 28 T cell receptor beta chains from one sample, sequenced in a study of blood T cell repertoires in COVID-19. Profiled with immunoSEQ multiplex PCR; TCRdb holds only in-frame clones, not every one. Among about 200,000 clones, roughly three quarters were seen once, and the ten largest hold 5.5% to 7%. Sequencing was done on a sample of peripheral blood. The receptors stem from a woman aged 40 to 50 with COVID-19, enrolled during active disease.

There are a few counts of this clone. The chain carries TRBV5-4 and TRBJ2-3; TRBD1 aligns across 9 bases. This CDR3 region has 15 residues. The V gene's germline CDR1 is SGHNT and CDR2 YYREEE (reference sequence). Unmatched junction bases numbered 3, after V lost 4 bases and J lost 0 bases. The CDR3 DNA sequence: TGTGCCAGCAGCCTACAGGGGGCAAGCACAGATACGCAGTATTTT. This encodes CASSLQGASTDTQYF.

The CDR3 reads CASRLNTGELFF. In DNA form, the CDR3 reads TGTGCCAGCAGACTAAACACCGGGGAGCTGTTTTTT. V is TRBV7-8 and J is TRBJ2-2; D uncertain. V lost 6 bases and J lost 2, with 4 bases in between. Germline V lookup: CDR1 SGHVS, CDR2 FQNEAQ. CDR3 length equals 12 residues.

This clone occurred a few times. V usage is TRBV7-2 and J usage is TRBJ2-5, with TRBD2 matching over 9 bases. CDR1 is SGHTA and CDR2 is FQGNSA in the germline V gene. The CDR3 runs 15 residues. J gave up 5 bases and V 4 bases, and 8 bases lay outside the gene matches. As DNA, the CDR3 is TGTGCCAGCAGCTCCCCTCGGGCGGGGGGGGAGACCCAGTACTTC. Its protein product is CASSSPRAGGETQYF.

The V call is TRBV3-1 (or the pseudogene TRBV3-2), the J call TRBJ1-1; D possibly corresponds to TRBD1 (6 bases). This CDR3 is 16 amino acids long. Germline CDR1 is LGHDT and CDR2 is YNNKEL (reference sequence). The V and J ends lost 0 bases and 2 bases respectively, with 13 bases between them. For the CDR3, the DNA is TGTGCCAGCAGCCAAGACTCACAGGGCGGAAACACTGAAGCTTTCTTT. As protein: CASSQDSQGGNTEAFF.

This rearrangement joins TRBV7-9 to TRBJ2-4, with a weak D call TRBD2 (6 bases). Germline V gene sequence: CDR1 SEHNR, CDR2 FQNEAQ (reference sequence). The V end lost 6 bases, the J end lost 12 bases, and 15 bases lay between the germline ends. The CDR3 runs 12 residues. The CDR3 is CASRIVLAAQYF. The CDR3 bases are TGTGCCAGCAGGATCGTGTTAGCGGCTCAGTACTTC.

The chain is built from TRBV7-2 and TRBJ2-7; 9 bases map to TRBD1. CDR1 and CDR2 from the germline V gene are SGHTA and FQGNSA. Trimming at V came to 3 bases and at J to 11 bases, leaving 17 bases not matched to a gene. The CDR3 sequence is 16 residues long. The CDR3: CASSLSPGTGFYPEYF. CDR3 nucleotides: TGTGCCAGCAGCTTGAGCCCCGGGACAGGGTTTTATCCGGAGTACTTC.

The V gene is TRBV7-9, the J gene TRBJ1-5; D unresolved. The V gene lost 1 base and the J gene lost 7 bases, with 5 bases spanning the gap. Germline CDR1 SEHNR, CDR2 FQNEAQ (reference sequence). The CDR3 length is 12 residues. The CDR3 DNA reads TGTGCCAGCAGCTTAGGAGGACAGCCCCAGCATTTT. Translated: CASSLGGQPQHF.

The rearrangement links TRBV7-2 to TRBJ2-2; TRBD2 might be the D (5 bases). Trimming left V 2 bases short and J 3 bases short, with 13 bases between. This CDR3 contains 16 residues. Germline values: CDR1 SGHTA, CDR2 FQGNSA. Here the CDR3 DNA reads TGTGCCAGCAGCTTAACCCAGCGGATAGACACCGGGGAGCTGTTTTTT. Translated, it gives CASSLTQRIDTGELFF.

The CDR3 is CASSRGETQYF. As DNA, the CDR3 is TGTGCCAGCAGCCGCGGAGAGACCCAGTACTTC. The chain couples TRBV5-6 to TRBJ2-5; D is unclear. CDR1 SGHDT and CDR2 YYEEEE come from the germline V gene. This CDR3 is built from 11 residues. V was clipped by 4 bases and J by 4 bases, with 5 bases between them.

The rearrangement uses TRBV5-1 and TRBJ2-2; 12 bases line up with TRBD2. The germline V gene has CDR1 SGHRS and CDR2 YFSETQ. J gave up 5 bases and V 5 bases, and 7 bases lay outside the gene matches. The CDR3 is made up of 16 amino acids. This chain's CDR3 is CASSFGLAGTTGELFF. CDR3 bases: TGCGCCAGCAGTTTTGGACTAGCGGGGACAACCGGGGAGCTGTTTTTT.

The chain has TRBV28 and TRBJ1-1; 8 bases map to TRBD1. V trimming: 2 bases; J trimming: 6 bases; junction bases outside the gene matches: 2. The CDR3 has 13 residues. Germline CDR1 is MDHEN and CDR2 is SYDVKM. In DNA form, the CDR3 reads TGTGCCAGCAGTTTACAGGGGGCATCTGAAGCTTTCTTT. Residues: CASSLQGASEAFF.

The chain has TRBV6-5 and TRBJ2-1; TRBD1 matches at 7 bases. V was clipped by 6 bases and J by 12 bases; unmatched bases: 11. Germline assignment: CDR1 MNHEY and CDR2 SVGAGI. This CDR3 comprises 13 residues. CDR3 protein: CASRPSDRVRQFF. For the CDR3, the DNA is TGTGCCAGCAGACCCAGCGACAGGGTTAGGCAGTTCTTC.

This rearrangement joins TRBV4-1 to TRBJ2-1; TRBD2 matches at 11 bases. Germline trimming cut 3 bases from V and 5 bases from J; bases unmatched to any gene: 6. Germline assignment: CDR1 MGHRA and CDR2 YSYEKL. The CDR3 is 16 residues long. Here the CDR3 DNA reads TGCGCCAGCAGCCATCCTAGCGGGGGGCCCCACAATGAGCAGTTCTTC. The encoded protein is CASSHPSGGPHNEQFF.

CDR3 residues: CASSQEPGLVQETQYF. DNA of the CDR3: TGTGCCAGCAGCCAAGAGCCGGGACTAGTGCAAGAGACCCAGTACTTC. V usage is TRBV4-2 and J usage is TRBJ2-5, with TRBD2 matching 8 bases. Germline CDR1 reads LGHNA; CDR2 reads YNFKEQ. The CDR3 is 16 residues long. The V and J ends lost 0 bases and 2 bases, in that order; junction bases with no gene match: 5.

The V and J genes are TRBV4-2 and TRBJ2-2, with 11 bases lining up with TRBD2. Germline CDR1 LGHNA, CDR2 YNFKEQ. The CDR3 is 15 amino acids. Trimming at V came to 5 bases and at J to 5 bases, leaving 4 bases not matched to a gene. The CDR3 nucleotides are TGTGCCAGCAGCGCCCGGACTAGCGGGACCGGGGAGCTGTTTTTT. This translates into CASSARTSGTGELFF.

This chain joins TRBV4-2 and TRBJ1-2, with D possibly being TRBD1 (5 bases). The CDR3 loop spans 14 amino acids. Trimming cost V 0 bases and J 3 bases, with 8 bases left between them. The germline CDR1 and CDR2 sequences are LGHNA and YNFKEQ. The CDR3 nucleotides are TGTGCCAGCAGCCAAGAGCGCAGGGACTATGGCTACACCTTC. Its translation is CASSQERRDYGYTF.

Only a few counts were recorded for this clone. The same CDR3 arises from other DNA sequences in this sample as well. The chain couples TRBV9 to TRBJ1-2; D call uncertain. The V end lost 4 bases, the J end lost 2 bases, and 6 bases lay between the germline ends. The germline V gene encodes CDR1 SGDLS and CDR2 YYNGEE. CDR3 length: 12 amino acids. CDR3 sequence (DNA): TGTGCCAGCAGCCCCTCCAACTATGGCTACACCTTC. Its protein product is CASSPSNYGYTF.

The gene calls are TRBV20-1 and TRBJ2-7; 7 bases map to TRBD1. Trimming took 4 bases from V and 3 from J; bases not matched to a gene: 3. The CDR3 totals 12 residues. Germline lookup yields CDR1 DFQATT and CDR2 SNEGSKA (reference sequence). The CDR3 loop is CSATDRDYEQYF. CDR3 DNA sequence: TGCAGTGCTACTGACAGGGACTACGAGCAGTACTTC.

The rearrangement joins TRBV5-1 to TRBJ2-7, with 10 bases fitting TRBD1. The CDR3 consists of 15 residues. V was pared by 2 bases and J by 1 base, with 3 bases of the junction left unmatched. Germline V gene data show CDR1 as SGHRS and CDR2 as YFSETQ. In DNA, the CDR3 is TGCGCCAGCAGCTTCACGGGACAGGGGTCCTACGAGCAGTACTTC. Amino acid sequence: CASSFTGQGSYEQYF.

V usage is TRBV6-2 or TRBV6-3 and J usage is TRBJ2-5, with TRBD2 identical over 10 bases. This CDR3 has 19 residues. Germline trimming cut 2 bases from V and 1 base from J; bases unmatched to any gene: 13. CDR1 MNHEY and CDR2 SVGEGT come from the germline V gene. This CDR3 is CASSYQLGKTSGLQETQYF. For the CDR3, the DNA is TGTGCCAGCAGTTACCAATTGGGCAAGACTAGCGGGCTCCAAGAGACCCAGTACTTC.

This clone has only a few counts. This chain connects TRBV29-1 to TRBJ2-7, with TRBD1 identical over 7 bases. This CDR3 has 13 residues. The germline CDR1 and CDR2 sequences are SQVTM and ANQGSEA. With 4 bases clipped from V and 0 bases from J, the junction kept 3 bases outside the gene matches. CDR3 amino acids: CSVGRGLSYEQYF. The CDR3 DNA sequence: TGCAGCGTTGGTAGGGGGCTCTCCTACGAGCAGTACTTC.

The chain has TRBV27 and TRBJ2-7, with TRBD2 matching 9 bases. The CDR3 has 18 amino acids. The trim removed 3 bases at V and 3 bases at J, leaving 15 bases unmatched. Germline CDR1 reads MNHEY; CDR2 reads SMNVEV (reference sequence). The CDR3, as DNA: TGTGCCAGCAGTTTTCTCGTTAAGGCTAGCGGGATAATCTACGAGCAGTACTTC. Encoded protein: CASSFLVKASGIIYEQYF.

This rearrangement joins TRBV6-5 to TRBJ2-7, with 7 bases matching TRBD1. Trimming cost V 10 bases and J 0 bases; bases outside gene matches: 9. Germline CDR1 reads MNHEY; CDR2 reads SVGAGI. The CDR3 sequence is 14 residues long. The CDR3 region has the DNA TGTGCCAATAAAGAGGACAGGCTCTCCTACGAGCAGTACTTC. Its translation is CANKEDRLSYEQYF.

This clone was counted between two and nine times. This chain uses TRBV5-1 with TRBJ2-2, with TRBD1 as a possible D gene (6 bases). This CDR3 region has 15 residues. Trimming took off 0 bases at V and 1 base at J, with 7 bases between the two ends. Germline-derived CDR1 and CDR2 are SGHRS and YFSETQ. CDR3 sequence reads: CASSLETGNTGELFF. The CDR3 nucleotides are TGCGCCAGCAGCTTGGAGACAGGGAACACCGGGGAGCTGTTTTTT.

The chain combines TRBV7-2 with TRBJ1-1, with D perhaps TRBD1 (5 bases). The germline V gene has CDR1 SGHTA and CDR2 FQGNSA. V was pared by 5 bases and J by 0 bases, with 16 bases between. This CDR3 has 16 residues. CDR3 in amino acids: CASSPAGGVVNTEAFF. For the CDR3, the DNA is TGTGCCAGCAGCCCCGCGGGGGGGGTGGTGAACACTGAAGCTTTCTTT.

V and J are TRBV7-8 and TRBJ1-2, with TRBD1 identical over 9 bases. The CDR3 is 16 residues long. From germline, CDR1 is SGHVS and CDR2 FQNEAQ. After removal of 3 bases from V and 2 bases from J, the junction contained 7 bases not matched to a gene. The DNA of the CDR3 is TGTGCCAGCAGCTTTGCCGGGACAGGGACCAACTATGGCTACACCTTC. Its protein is CASSFAGTGTNYGYTF. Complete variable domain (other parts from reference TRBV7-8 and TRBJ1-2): GAGVSQSPRYKVAKRGQDVALRCDPISGHVSLFWYQQALGQGPEFLTYFQNEAQLDKSGLPSDRFFAERPEGSVSTLKIQRTQQEDSAVYLCASSFAGTGTNYGYTFGSGTRLTVV.

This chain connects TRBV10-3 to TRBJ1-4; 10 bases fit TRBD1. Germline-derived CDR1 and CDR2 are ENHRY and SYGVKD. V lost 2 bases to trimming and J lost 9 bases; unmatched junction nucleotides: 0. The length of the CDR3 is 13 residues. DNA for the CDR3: TGTGCCATCAGTGAGGACAGGGGGCAAAAACTGTTTTTT. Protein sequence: CAISEDRGQKLFF.

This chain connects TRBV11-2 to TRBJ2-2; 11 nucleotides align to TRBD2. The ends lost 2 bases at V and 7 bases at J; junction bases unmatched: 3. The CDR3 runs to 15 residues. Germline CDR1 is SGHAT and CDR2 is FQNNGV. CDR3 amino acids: CASSLSTSGSGELFF. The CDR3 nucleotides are TGTGCCAGCAGCTTATCAACTAGCGGGAGCGGGGAGCTGTTTTTT.